Listed here are 17 T cell receptor beta chains from one sample, sequenced in a study of T cells after yellow fever vaccination. TCRdb re-called the 5' RACE reads with MiXCR, one entry per CDR3 protein. Of about 350,000 distinct CDR3 sequences in the sample, 8.1% were seen once. The sequenced sample was PBMCs, obtained about 41 days after the first yellow fever vaccination. The receptors derive from a man between 18 and 29 years old who received the YFV17D yellow fever vaccine.

The chain employs TRBV7-2 and TRBJ1-1, with D hard to call. The CDR3 extends over 13 amino acids. The germline V gene encodes CDR1 SGHTA and CDR2 FQGNSA. Trimming took 3 bases from V and 4 from J, leaving 9 bases between them. The DNA for the CDR3 is TGTGCCAGCAGCTTCATACAGCTCACTGAAGCTTTCTTT. It encodes CASSFIQLTEAFF.

This clonotype was found many times. The V call is TRBV6-1, the J call TRBJ2-3; 7 bases map to TRBD2. CDR3 length equals 14 residues. Germline lookup yields CDR1 MNHNS and CDR2 SASEGT. After removal of 6 bases from V and 4 bases from J, the junction contained 7 bases not matched to a gene. The CDR3 protein is CASRSFGGSDTQYF. The CDR3 DNA follows: TGTGCCAGCAGGTCTTTCGGGGGGTCAGATACGCAGTATTTT.

CDR3 sequence (DNA): TGTGCCACCAGCGGGGCCTTGAACACTGAAGCTTTCTTT. Translated: CATSGALNTEAFF. The chain couples TRBV15 to TRBJ1-1; perhaps TRBD1 as D (5 bases). The germline CDR1 and CDR2 sequences are LNHNV and YYDKDF (reference sequence). The CDR3 totals 13 residues. V was pared by 5 bases and J by 0 bases, with 7 bases between.

This clonotype turned up a few times. The gene calls are TRBV7-2 and TRBJ2-1; D ambiguous. Between the trimmed V and J ends, which lost 4 bases and 0 bases, there was a span of 16 bases. Germline CDR1 and CDR2: SGHTA and FQGNSA. The CDR3 runs 17 residues. CDR3 region: CASSSIRLVSSYNEQFF. The CDR3 bases are TGTGCCAGCAGCTCAATTCGACTTGTAAGCTCCTACAATGAGCAGTTCTTC.

This clonotype was found a few times. J is TRBJ1-5 and V is TRBV6-5, with D perhaps matching TRBD1 (6 bases). Trimming cost V 0 bases and J 7 bases, with 16 bases left between them. Germline-derived CDR1 and CDR2 are MNHEY and SVGAGI. CDR3 size: 16 residues. The CDR3 bases are TGTGCCAGCAGTTACTCGAGCAGGGGTGGGAGACAGCCCCAGCATTTT. Translation gives CASSYSSRGGRQPQHF.

This clonotype appeared a few times. The J gene is TRBJ2-1, the V gene TRBV7-2; 8 positions agree with TRBD2. Trimming took 5 bases from V and 8 from J; bases not matched to a gene: 14. The CDR3 loop spans 16 amino acids. CDR1 is SGHTA, CDR2 FQGNSA, per germline. This chain's CDR3 is CASSPTSPGGLDEQFF. Written as DNA, the CDR3 is TGTGCCAGCAGCCCCACCTCCCCGGGGGGGCTCGATGAGCAGTTCTTC.

CDR3 loop: CASSEQGSGEKLFF. Written as DNA, the CDR3 is TGTGCCAGCAGTGAACAGGGTTCGGGCGAAAAACTGTTTTTT. The chain joins TRBV2 to TRBJ1-4; D is perhaps TRBD1 (5 bases). Deletions cut 2 bases from V and 8 bases from J, with 12 bases between. From germline, CDR1 is SNHLY and CDR2 FYNNEI. The CDR3 runs to 14 residues. The whole variable domain, remainder taken from reference TRBV2 and TRBJ1-4, is EPEVTQTPSHQVTQMGQEVILRCVPISNHLYFYWYRQILGQKVEFLVSFYNNEISEKSEIFDDQFSVERPDGSNFTLKIRSTKLEDSAMYFCASSEQGSGEKLFFGSGTQLSVL.

The V call is TRBV4-3, the J call TRBJ2-3; possible D gene TRBD1, 7 bases. Germline CDR1 reads LGHNA; CDR2 reads YSLEER. Trimming shortened V by 2 bases and J by 0 bases, and 15 bases separated the two germline ends. The CDR3 consists of 17 residues. CDR3: CASSQKGAGTSTDTQYF. The CDR3 DNA reads as TGCGCCAGCAGCCAAAAGGGGGCCGGGACTAGCACAGATACGCAGTATTTT.

The chain's CDR3 is CASSSQLSYEQYF. For the CDR3, the DNA is TGTGCCAGCAGCTCGCAACTTTCCTACGAGCAGTACTTC. V and J are TRBV11-2 and TRBJ2-7, with unresolved D. V lost 4 bases to trimming and J lost 1 base, with 8 bases between them. The CDR3 is 13 amino acids. CDR1 and CDR2 from the germline V gene are SGHAT and FQNNGV.

This clonotype was observed a handful of times. This chain links TRBV9 with TRBJ1-6; 9 nucleotides match TRBD1. Losses at the gene ends were 3 bases for V and 10 bases for J; bases not matched to a gene: 8. The CDR3 runs 15 residues. Germline values: CDR1 SGDLS, CDR2 YYNGEE. The CDR3 is CASSASGQGWSPLHF. CDR3 bases: TGTGCCAGCAGCGCCTCGGGACAGGGTTGGTCACCCCTCCACTTT.

This clonotype was observed a few times. The genes are TRBV5-4 and TRBJ2-1; 7 positions match TRBD2. V was clipped by 1 base and J by 8 bases; unmatched bases: 12. Germline V gene lookup returns CDR1 SGHNT and CDR2 YYREEE (reference sequence). The CDR3 loop spans 16 amino acids. The CDR3 nucleotides are TGTGCCAGCAGCTTGACGGCGAGCGGGGACGTGGATGAGCAGTTCTTC. It specifies CASSLTASGDVDEQFF.

This clonotype has only a few counts. The chain combines TRBV7-9 with TRBJ1-1; D may be TRBD1 (5 bases). The germline V and J ends were trimmed by 4 bases and 1 base, with 16 bases remaining between them. Per germline, CDR1 SEHNR and CDR2 FQNEAQ (reference sequence). This CDR3 contains 16 residues. The CDR3 region is CASSSSGVLANTEAFF. The CDR3, as DNA: TGTGCCAGCAGCTCTTCGGGGGTACTGGCGAACACTGAAGCTTTCTTT.

The table lists this clonotype with a few counts. The V gene is TRBV6-5, the J gene TRBJ2-5; 7 nucleotides match TRBD2. The V and J ends lost 2 bases and 2 bases, in that order; junction bases with no gene match: 8. The CDR3 covers 16 residues. The germline V gene has CDR1 MNHEY and CDR2 SVGAGI. The DNA of the CDR3 is TGTGCCAGCAGTTACACCCGTAGACTAGCACAAGAGACCCAGTACTTC. It specifies CASSYTRRLAQETQYF.

This sequence joins TRBV7-3 and TRBJ2-3, with 8 positions matching TRBD1. With V trimmed by 3 bases and J by 4 bases, 9 bases remained unmatched. CDR1 is SGHTA, CDR2 FQGTGA, per germline. The CDR3 totals 16 residues. CDR3 in amino acids: CASSFTLRQGSDTQYF. The DNA of the CDR3 is TGTGCCAGCAGCTTTACGCTACGACAGGGGTCAGATACGCAGTATTTT.

For this clonotype: Germline and junction disagree at one end, which may indicate a read error. V is TRBV19 and J is TRBJ2-2, with D tentatively TRBD2 (5 bases). CDR3 length: 12 residues. The germline V gene encodes CDR1 LNHDA and CDR2 SQIVND (reference sequence). CDR3 coding DNA: TGTGCCACGCGTATGAACACCGGGAAGCTGTTTTTT. Its protein product is CATRMNTGKLFF.

This clonotype has a handful of counts. V usage is TRBV7-2 and J usage is TRBJ1-5; D not certain. The ends were cut back, 5 bases at V and 5 bases at J, with 16 bases in the middle. Germline V lookup: CDR1 SGHTA, CDR2 FQGNSA. There are 15 residues in the CDR3. The CDR3 nucleotides are TGTGCCAGCAGCCTATCGACACGGAGGGATCAGCCCCAGCATTTT. It encodes CASSLSTRRDQPQHF. Using reference TRBV7-2 and TRBJ1-5 for the parts outside the CDR3, the full variable domain is GAGVSQSPSNKVTEKGKDVELRCDPISGHTALYWYRQSLGQGLEFLIYFQGNSAPDKSGLPSDRFSAERTGGSVSTLTIQRTQQEDSAVYLCASSLSTRRDQPQHFGDGTRLSIL.

This clonotype was picked up many times. The CDR3 loop reads CASSPSGGALADTQYF. The CDR3 nucleotides are TGCGCCAGCAGCCCCAGCGGGGGGGCTTTAGCAGATACGCAGTATTTT. The genes are TRBV4-1 and TRBJ2-3, with TRBD2 matching 10 bases. The CDR3 has 16 amino acids. Per the germline V gene, CDR1 is MGHRA and CDR2 is YSYEKL. V lost 4 bases and J lost 4; bases outside the gene matches: 8.